These T cell receptor beta chains were read from a single sample in a study of metastatic and nonmetastatic thyroid tumors. TCRdb re-called clones via MiXCR from the PCR reads. Of 75,000 to 100,000 clones in the sample, roughly 13% are singletons; the top ten hold roughly 10%. Sequencing was done on a sample of blood. These receptors were collected from a female donor with papillary thyroid cancer or a benign thyroid nodule (not recorded which). Some clones in this sample may be carry-over from other donors' samples. Each CDR3 is given with its conserved first and last residue. D genes are given only for firm matches. Part of the rows lack a size; the others show once, few, many or a class for expanded clones.

j_call,d_call,v_call,clone_size,cdr3_nt,cdr3_aa
TRBJ1-5,-,TRBV6-1,many,TGTGCCAGCAGTGAAGACTACGGGCGGATCAATCAGCCCCAGCATTTT,CASSEDYGRINQPQHF
TRBJ1-2,-,TRBV6-1,many,TGTGCCAGCAGAGAATCCGGGACATCCTATGGCTACACCTTC,CASRESGTSYGYTF
TRBJ2-3,TRBD2,TRBV4-2,many,TGTGCCAGCAGCCGAGGACTAGCGGGAGGTAACAGAGGAGATACGCAGTATTTT,CASSRGLAGGNRGDTQYF
TRBJ2-3,TRBD2,TRBV5-6,many,TGTGCCAGCAGCTTGGCTAGCGGGTCTGGCACAGATACGCAGTATTTT,CASSLASGSGTDTQYF
TRBJ2-7,-,TRBV11-2,many,TGTGCCAGCAGCTTGGACAGTCGGTCCTACGAGCAGTACTTC,CASSLDSRSYEQYF
TRBJ2-2,TRBD1,TRBV28,many,TGTGCCAGCAGTATCGGGACAGGGTGGCCGTCCGGCGAGGGGCTGTTTTTT,CASSIGTGWPSGEGLFF
TRBJ2-3,TRBD1,TRBV4-3,many,TGCGCCAGCAGCCAACAAACAGGGGGATCGACCACAGATACGCAGTATTTT,CASSQQTGGSTTDTQYF
TRBJ2-3,-,TRBV4-3,many,TGCGCCAGCAGCCAAGGCCCTCTCGTTAGCACAGATACGCAGTATTTT,CASSQGPLVSTDTQYF
TRBJ1-5,TRBD1,TRBV19,many,TGTGCCAGTAGCCTGACAGGGAATCAGCCCCAGCATTTT,CASSLTGNQPQHF
TRBJ2-7,-,TRBV2,many,TGTGCCAGCAGAGGAGAATCCTACGAGCAGTACTTC,CASRGESYEQYF
TRBJ2-3,TRBD1,TRBV6-1,many,TGTGCCAGCAGCCAGAAGGGGGCTAGCACAGATACGCAGTATTTT,CASSQKGASTDTQYF
TRBJ1-1,-,TRBV14,many,TGTGCCAGCAGCCAAGAAATTGTCACTGAAGCTTTCTTT,CASSQEIVTEAFF
TRBJ2-1,-,TRBV7-2,many,TGTGCCAGCAGCTTAGCGACCGGGAGCTCCTACAATGAGCAGTTCTTC,CASSLATGSSYNEQFF
TRBJ2-7,-,TRBV11-2,many,TGTGCCAGCAGCTTAGAGGGGGTTCGGTACGAGCAGTACTTC,CASSLEGVRYEQYF
TRBJ1-2,-,TRBV12-3/TRBV12-4,many,TGTGCCAGCAGCCCTCAAACTAGACTGGGTGCCCGCTACACCTTC,CASSPQTRLGARYTF
TRBJ2-3,-,TRBV7-6,few,TGTGCCAGCAGCTTGGCAGGGGAGGTTGATACGCAGTATTTT,CASSLAGEVDTQYF
TRBJ2-1,TRBD1,TRBV9,many,TGTGCCAGCAGCGTAGACGCCGGGACAGGGTGGAATGAGCAGTTCTTC,CASSVDAGTGWNEQFF
TRBJ2-3,TRBD1,TRBV5-5,many,TGTGCCAGCTTACAGGGGGTCACAGATACGCAGTATTTT,CASLQGVTDTQYF
TRBJ2-7,TRBD2,TRBV2,-,TGTGCCAGCAGGGGTCCGGGACTAGCGGGAGCTAGCTGGCAGTACTTC,CASRGPGLAGASWQYF
TRBJ2-7,TRBD1,TRBV6-5,many,TGTGCCAGCAGTCACCAAACTCCTATTCCGGGACAGGGATTTTACGAGCAGTACTTC,CASSHQTPIPGQGFYEQYF
TRBJ1-4,TRBD1,TRBV2,many,TGTGCCAGCAGCGGCTGGACAGGGTTGGATGAAAAACTGTTTTTT,CASSGWTGLDEKLFF
TRBJ2-1,TRBD2,TRBV7-2,-,TGTGCCAACAGCATAGCGGGAGGGCCGGGGAATGAGCAGTTCTTC,CANSIAGGPGNEQFF
TRBJ1-3,-,TRBV28,many,TGTGCCAGCTTGAGAGGGATTCGTGACACCATATATTTT,CASLRGIRDTIYF
TRBJ2-5,-,TRBV6-2/TRBV6-3,few,TGTGCCAGCAGTTACTCGATAGGGGACGACCACCCAAGAGAGAACCAGTACTTC,CASSYSIGDDHPRENQYF
TRBJ1-6,-,TRBV4-1,many,TGCGCCAGCAGCCAAGACTGGGTAGGGAGCTCCTATAATTCACCCCTCCACTTT,CASSQDWVGSSYNSPLHF
TRBJ2-1,TRBD2,TRBV7-2,many,TGTGCCAGCAGCTTAATGGGACTAGCGGGAGGGGGCTACAATGAGCAGTTCTTC,CASSLMGLAGGGYNEQFF
TRBJ1-5,-,TRBV19,many,TGTGCCAGTAGTTGGGGTAACAGCAATCAGCCCCAGCATTTT,CASSWGNSNQPQHF
TRBJ1-1,-,TRBV20-1,many,TGCAGTGCTACTGGACATAGAGGGACTGAAGCTTTCTTT,CSATGHRGTEAFF
TRBJ2-5,TRBD2,TRBV29-1,many,TGCAGTAGCCGCGGGAGTTGGGTAGAGACCCAGTACTTC,CSSRGSWVETQYF
TRBJ2-1,TRBD1,TRBV28,many,TGTGCCACCGGACAGGGCTACAATGAGCAGTTCTTC,CATGQGYNEQFF
TRBJ1-2,-,TRBV30,many,TGTGCCTGGAGTATTCCGGGGGGTCTTGGAGGCTACACCTTC,CAWSIPGGLGGYTF
TRBJ2-1,-,TRBV3-1,many,TGTGCCAGCAGCTCTTTTCCGTCGGAGACAAACAATGAGCAGTTCTTC,CASSSFPSETNNEQFF
TRBJ2-1,-,TRBV14,many,TGTGCCAGCAGCCTATACCGGGCAGCCTACAATGAGCAGTTCTTC,CASSLYRAAYNEQFF
TRBJ1-4,-,TRBV6-2/TRBV6-3,many,TGTGCCAGCAGATCCGCAGGGTCTAAGGAAAAACTGTTTTTT,CASRSAGSKEKLFF
TRBJ2-7,TRBD2,TRBV29-1,many,TGCAGCGTTGGAGCGGGAGTGTACGAGCAGTACTTC,CSVGAGVYEQYF
TRBJ1-2,-,TRBV5-4,few,TGTGCCAGCAGCTCCGAGATCTATGGCTACACCTTC,CASSSEIYGYTF
TRBJ1-1,-,TRBV4-2,-,TGTGCCAGCAGCCAAGACCAAGGCGGGCACACGAACACTGAAGCTTTCTTT,CASSQDQGGHTNTEAFF
TRBJ2-2,-,TRBV18,many,TGTGCCAGCTCACCCCCCAAGGTCACCGGGGAGCTGTTTTTT,CASSPPKVTGELFF
TRBJ1-4,-,TRBV30,many,TGTGCCTGGTTTGGGAGCAAACTGTTTTTT,CAWFGSKLFF
TRBJ1-2,-,TRBV28,many,TGTGCCAGCAGGGATAACTATGGCTACACCTTC,CASRDNYGYTF
TRBJ1-1,-,TRBV20-1,-,TGCAGTGCTGATAGGGTCTATAACACTGAAGCTTTCTTT,CSADRVYNTEAFF
TRBJ1-3,-,TRBV19,few,TGTGCCAGTAGTGTGGGGGCTGGAAACACCATATATTTT,CASSVGAGNTIYF
TRBJ1-5,TRBD1,TRBV28,many,TGTGCCAGCAGTCCCCTCGACAGGGATAGTCAGCCCCAGCATTTT,CASSPLDRDSQPQHF
TRBJ2-3,-,TRBV28,many,TGTGCCAGCAGTCCTCAAGACACAGATACGCAGTATTTT,CASSPQDTDTQYF
TRBJ2-5,TRBD1,TRBV15,many,TGTGCCACCAGCAACCCGGGACAGCAAGAGACCCAGTACTTC,CATSNPGQQETQYF
TRBJ2-3,TRBD2,TRBV15,many,TGTGCCACCAGCAGGGTACTGGGAAGCGGGAGTGGGTATACGCAGTATTTT,CATSRVLGSGSGYTQYF
TRBJ2-1,-,TRBV6-2/TRBV6-3,many,TGTGCCAGCACTTTACTAGGGGCCCTACAGGGTGAGCAGTTCTTC,CASTLLGALQGEQFF
TRBJ2-2,-,TRBV11-2,many,TGTGCCAGCAGCTTAGTGGGCCTCACCGGGGAGCTGTTTTTT,CASSLVGLTGELFF
TRBJ2-3,TRBD1,TRBV14,many,TGTTACAAAAGGGGGCTAAGCACAGATACGCAGTATTTT,CYKRGLSTDTQYF
TRBJ1-3,-,TRBV7-9,many,TGTGCCAGCAGCACGGGAATCTCTGGAAACACCATATATTTT,CASSTGISGNTIYF
TRBJ2-3,TRBD2,TRBV12-3/TRBV12-4,-,TGTGCCAGCAGTTCTCGACCGGGAGGTTCTAGCACAGATACGCAGTATTTT,CASSSRPGGSSTDTQYF
TRBJ2-6,-,TRBV5-1,many,TGCGCCAGCAGCTCCCTTAGCCAGGTCACCTCTGGGGCCAACGTCCTGACTTTC,CASSSLSQVTSGANVLTF
TRBJ2-5,TRBD1,TRBV11-2,many,TGTGCCAGCAGCTCGGACAGGGTGAGGCAAGAGACCCAGTACTTC,CASSSDRVRQETQYF
TRBJ2-2,-,TRBV11-2,many,TGTGCCAGCAGCTTCGGACTGCTGCGTGACACCGGGGAGCTGTTTTTT,CASSFGLLRDTGELFF
TRBJ1-2,-,TRBV19,many,TGTGCCAGTAGGACAGGTTTCTATGGCTACACCTTC,CASRTGFYGYTF
TRBJ2-1,-,TRBV20-1,many,TGCAGTGCTCAACTCTGGGACTCCATACTTCCCAATGAGCAGTTCTTC,CSAQLWDSILPNEQFF
TRBJ2-1,-,TRBV28,few,TGTGCCAGCAGTTTATCAGGGGATGGCTACAATGAGCAGTTCTTC,CASSLSGDGYNEQFF
TRBJ2-2,TRBD2,TRBV5-6,many,TGTGCCAGCAGCTTGTTAGCGGGAGGCGCCGGGGAGCTGTTTTTT,CASSLLAGGAGELFF
TRBJ2-7,-,TRBV28,many,TGTGCCAGCAGTTTAGCAGTTCGGGGGTCCGCCTACGAGCAGTACTTC,CASSLAVRGSAYEQYF